One sample yielded the 9 T cell receptor beta chains listed below, sequenced in a study of memory CD4+ T cells and cytomegalovirus serostatus. The sort gate was single viable CD3+CD4+CD8-CD45RO+ cells for memory CD4+ T cells. TCRdb's table, derived via immunoSEQ multiplex PCR, lists solely in-frame clones and lacks some. The sample records about 61,000 clones, roughly four fifths being singletons. Sequenced sample: memory CD4+ T cells from blood. The receptors were sampled from an adult in good health and CMV-seronegative.

The chain couples TRBV5-1 to TRBJ2-3; D may be TRBD1 (6 bases). CDR1 SGHRS and CDR2 YFSETQ come from the germline V gene. The germline V and J ends were trimmed by 4 bases and 1 base, with 13 bases remaining between them. The CDR3 consists of 15 residues. CDR3 sequence reads: CASSLPPGGTDTQYF. CDR3 DNA sequence: TGCGCCAGCAGCCTCCCGCCAGGGGGCACAGATACGCAGTATTTT. Full variable domain (missing parts from reference TRBV5-1 and TRBJ2-3): KAGVTQTPRYLIKTRGQQVTLSCSPISGHRSVSWYQQTPGQGLQFLFEYFSETQRNKGNFPGRFSGRQFSNSRSEMNVSTLELGDSALYLCASSLPPGGTDTQYFGPGTRLTVL.

The rearrangement uses TRBV29-1 and TRBJ1-2; D remains unclear. V gave up 0 bases and J gave up 4 bases, with 9 bases separating them. The germline V gene has CDR1 SQVTM and CDR2 ANQGSEA. This CDR3 is built from 13 residues. The CDR3 here is CSVEEGRLYGYTF. The CDR3, as DNA: TGCAGCGTTGAAGAGGGTAGACTCTATGGCTACACCTTC.

A word on this clone: The junction does not match germline at one end; this may be a read error. The chain couples TRBV5-1 to TRBJ2-3; D is unresolved. This CDR3 is built from 15 residues. Germline V CDR1 and CDR2: SGHRS, YFSETQ. DNA of the CDR3: TGCGCCAGCAGATTGGCAGGTAGAATGGCAGATACGCAGTATTTT. This codes for CASRLAGRMADTQYF.

The chain recombines TRBV6-6 with TRBJ1-6; D is ambiguous. The CDR3 loop spans 13 amino acids. Germline V gene data show CDR1 as MNHNY and CDR2 as SVGAGI (reference sequence). Trimming took 2 bases from V and 10 from J, leaving 9 bases between them. In nucleotides, the CDR3 is TGTGCCAGCAGTTACAGTGGGCGGTCACCCCTCCACTTT. Translated: CASSYSGRSPLHF.

The chain employs TRBV4-1 and TRBJ2-5, with D uncertain. The germline V gene encodes CDR1 MGHRA and CDR2 YSYEKL. Trimming pared 1 base from V and 5 bases from J, leaving 8 bases between. The CDR3 consists of 13 residues. CDR3 loop: CASSQARWETQYF. For the CDR3, the DNA is TGCGCCAGCAGCCAAGCCCGATGGGAGACCCAGTACTTC.

This chain connects TRBV15 to TRBJ2-4; D uncertain. The CDR3 loop spans 15 amino acids. The germline CDR1 and CDR2 sequences are LNHNV and YYDKDF (reference sequence). Trimming shortened V by 2 bases and J by 0 bases, and 8 bases separated the two germline ends. In DNA form, the CDR3 reads TGTGCCACCAGCAGATTCGGGTCAGCCAAAAACATTCAGTACTTC. Translating gives CATSRFGSAKNIQYF. The complete variable domain, with remaining parts taken from reference TRBV15 and TRBJ2-4, reads DAMVIQNPRYQVTQFGKPVTLSCSQTLNHNVMYWYQQKSSQAPKLLFHYYDKDFNNEADTPDNFQSRRPNTSFCFLDIRSPGLGDTAMYLCATSRFGSAKNIQYFGAGTRLSVL.

The V call is TRBV5-1, the J call TRBJ2-2; D gene ambiguous. Trimming took 4 bases from V and 8 from J, leaving 9 bases between them. Germline lookup yields CDR1 SGHRS and CDR2 YFSETQ. The CDR3 has 12 residues. CDR3 bases: TGCGCCAGCAGCGTGACATTGGGGGAGCTGTTTTTT. It codes for CASSVTLGELFF.

In its sample, this clone was seen a few times. The chain joins TRBV2 to TRBJ2-1, with unresolved D. There are 13 residues in the CDR3. Germline V gene sequence: CDR1 SNHLY, CDR2 FYNNEI. V was trimmed by 3 bases and J by 7 bases, leaving 10 bases between them. The CDR3 DNA sequence: TGTGCCAGCAGTGATAGGGTCGGGAATGAGCAGTTCTTC. Protein: CASSDRVGNEQFF.

The chain employs TRBV10-3 and TRBJ2-4; TRBD1 might be the D (5 bases). This CDR3 spans 16 amino acids. V was cut by 3 bases and J by 6 bases, with 18 bases left in between. Germline V gene sequence: CDR1 ENHRY, CDR2 SYGVKD. CDR3 protein: CAISDIQAVGVNIQYF. The CDR3 DNA sequence: TGTGCCATCAGTGACATACAGGCGGTAGGGGTAAACATTCAGTACTTC.